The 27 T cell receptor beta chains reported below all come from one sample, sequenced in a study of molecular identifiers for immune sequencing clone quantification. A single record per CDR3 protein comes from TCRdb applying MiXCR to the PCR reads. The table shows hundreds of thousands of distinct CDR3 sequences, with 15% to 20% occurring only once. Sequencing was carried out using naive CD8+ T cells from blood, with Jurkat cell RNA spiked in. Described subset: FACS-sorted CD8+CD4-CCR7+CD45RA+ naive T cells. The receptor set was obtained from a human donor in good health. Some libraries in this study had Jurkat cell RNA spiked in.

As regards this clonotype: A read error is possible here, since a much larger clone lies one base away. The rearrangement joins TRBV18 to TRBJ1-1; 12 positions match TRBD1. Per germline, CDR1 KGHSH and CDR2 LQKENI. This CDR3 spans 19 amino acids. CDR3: CVSSRPGQGATYGYTEAFF. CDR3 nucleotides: TGTGTCAGCTCACGTCCGGGACAGGGGGCGACTTATGGCTACACTGAAGCTTTCTTT.

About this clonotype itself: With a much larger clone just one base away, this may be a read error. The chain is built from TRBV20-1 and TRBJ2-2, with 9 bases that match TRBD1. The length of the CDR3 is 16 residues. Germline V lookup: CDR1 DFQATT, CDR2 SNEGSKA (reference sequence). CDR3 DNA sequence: TGCAGTGCTTCGAACAGGGGGCGGTTCAACACCGGGGAGCAGTTTTTT. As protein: CSASNRGRFNTGEQFF.

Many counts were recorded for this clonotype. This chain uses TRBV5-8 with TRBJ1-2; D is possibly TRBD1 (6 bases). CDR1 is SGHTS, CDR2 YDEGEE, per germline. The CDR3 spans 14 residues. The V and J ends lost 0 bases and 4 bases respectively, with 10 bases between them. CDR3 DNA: TGTGCCAGCAGCTTGGCCGGGGGGCTCTATGGCTACACCTTC. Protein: CASSLAGGLYGYTF.

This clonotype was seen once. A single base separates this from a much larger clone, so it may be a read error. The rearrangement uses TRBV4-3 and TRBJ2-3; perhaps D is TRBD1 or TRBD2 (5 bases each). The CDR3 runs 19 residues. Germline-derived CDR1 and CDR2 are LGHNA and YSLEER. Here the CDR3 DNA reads TGCGCCAGCAGCGAAGGGGTACCTAGTGGCCTGACTATCACAGATGCGCAGTATTTT. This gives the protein CASSEGVPSGLTITDAQYF.

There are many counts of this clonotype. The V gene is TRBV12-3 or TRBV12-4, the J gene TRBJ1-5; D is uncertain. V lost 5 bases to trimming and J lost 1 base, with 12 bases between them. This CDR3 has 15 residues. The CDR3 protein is CASSTGPASNQPQHF. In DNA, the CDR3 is TGTGCCAGCAGTACCGGCCCCGCCAGCAATCAGCCCCAGCATTTT.

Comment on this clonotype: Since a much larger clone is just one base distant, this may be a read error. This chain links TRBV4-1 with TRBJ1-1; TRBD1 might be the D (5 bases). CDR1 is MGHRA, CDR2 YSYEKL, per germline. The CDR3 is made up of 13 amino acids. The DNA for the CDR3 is TGCGCCAGCAGCCATGGGGCAAGGGGCGAAGCTTCCTTT. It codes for CASSHGARGEASF.

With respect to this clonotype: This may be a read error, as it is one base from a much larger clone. The CDR3 sequence is CASSIMLGTEAFF. CDR3 nucleotides: TGTGCCAGCAGCATCATGTTGGGCACTGAAGCTTTCTTT. The chain carries TRBV11-2 and TRBJ1-1; D remains ambiguous. This CDR3 is built from 13 residues. V was shortened by 5 bases and J by 4 bases, with 11 bases between the two germline ends. In germline, CDR1 is SGHAT, CDR2 FQNNGV. The whole variable domain, remainder taken from reference TRBV11-2 and TRBJ1-1, is EAGVAQSPRYKIIEKRQSVAFWCNPISGHATLYWYQQILGQGPKLLIQFQNNGVVDDSQLPKDRFSAERLKGVDSTLKIQPAKLEDSAVYLCASSIMLGTEAFFGQGTRLTVV.

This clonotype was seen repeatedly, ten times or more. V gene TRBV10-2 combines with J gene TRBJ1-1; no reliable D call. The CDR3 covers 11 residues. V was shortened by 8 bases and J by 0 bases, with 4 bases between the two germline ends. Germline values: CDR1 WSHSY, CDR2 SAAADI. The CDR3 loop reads CASGMNTEAFF. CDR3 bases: TGCGCCAGCGGCATGAACACTGAAGCTTTCTTT.

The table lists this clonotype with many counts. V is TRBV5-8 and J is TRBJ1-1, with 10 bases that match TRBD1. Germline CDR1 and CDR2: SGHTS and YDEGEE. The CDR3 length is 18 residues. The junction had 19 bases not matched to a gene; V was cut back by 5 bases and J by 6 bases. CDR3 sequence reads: CASRSIPGTGVLFSEAFF. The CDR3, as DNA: TGTGCCAGCAGATCAATCCCCGGGACAGGGGTTTTATTCTCTGAAGCTTTCTTT.

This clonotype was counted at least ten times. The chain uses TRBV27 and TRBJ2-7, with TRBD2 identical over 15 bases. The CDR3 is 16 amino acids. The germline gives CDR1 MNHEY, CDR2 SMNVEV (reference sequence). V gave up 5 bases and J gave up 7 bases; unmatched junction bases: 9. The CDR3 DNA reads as TGTGCCAGCAGTGTAGGACTAGCGGGAGGGCCAGGGGAGCAGTACTTC. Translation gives CASSVGLAGGPGEQYF.

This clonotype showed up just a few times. CDR3 sequence reads: CASSYQGGVTEAFF. CDR3 bases: TGTGCCAGTAGTTACCAGGGAGGTGTCACTGAAGCTTTCTTT. This sequence joins TRBV19 and TRBJ1-1; perhaps TRBD1 as D (5 bases). Trimming cost V 5 bases and J 4 bases, with 14 bases left between them. Germline CDR1 and CDR2: LNHDA and SQIVND (reference sequence). The CDR3 runs to 14 residues.

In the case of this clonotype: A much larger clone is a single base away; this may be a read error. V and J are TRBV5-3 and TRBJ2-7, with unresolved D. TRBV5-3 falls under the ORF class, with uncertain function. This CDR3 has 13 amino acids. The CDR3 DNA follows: TGTGCCAGCAGCCTGCGGTGGACCTACGAGCGGTACTTC. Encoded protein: CASSLRWTYERYF.

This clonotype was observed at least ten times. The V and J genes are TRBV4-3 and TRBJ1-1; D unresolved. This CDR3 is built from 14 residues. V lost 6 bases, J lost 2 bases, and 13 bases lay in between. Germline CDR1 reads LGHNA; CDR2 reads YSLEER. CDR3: CASRPDAVNTEAFF. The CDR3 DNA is TGCGCCAGCAGACCAGATGCAGTTAACACTGAAGCTTTCTTT.

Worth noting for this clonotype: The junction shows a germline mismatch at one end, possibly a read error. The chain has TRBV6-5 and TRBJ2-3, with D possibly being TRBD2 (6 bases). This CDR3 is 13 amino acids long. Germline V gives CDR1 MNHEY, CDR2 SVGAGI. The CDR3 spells CANSYSGVDTQYF. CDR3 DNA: TGTGCCAACAGTTACTCGGGGGTAGATACGCAGTATTTT.

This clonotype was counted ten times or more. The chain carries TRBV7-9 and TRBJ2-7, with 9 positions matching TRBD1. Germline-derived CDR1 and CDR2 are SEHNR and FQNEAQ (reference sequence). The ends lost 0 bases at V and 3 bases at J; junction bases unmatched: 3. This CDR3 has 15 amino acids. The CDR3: CASSLAGQGIYEQYF. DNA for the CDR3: TGTGCCAGCAGCTTAGCTGGACAGGGGATCTACGAGCAGTACTTC.

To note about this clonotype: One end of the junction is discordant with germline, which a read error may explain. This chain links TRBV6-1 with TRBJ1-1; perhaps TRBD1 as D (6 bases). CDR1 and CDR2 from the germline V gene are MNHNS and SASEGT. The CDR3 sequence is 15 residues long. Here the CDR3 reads CASGEDRYMNTEAFF. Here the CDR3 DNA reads TGTGCCAGCGGTGAGGACAGATACATGAACACTGAAGCTTTCTTT.

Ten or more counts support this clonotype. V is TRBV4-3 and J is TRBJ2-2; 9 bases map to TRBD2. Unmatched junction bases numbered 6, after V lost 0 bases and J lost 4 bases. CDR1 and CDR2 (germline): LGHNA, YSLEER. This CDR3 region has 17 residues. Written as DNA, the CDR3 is TGCGCCAGCAGCCAAGACGGTAGCGGGAGTAGCACCGGGGAGCTGTTTTTT. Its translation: CASSQDGSGSSTGELFF.

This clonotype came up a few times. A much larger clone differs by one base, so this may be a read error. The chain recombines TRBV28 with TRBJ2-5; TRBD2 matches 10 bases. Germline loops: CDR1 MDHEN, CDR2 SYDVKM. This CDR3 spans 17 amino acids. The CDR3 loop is CACSPRLAGVQQETQYF. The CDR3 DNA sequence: TGTGCCTGCAGTCCCCGTCTAGCGGGAGTGCAACAAGAGACCCAGTACTTC. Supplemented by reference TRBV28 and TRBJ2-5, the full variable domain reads DVKVTQSSRYLVKRTGEKVFLECVQDMDHENMFWYRQDPGLGLRLIYFSYDVKMKEKGDIPEGYSVSREKKERFSLILESASTNQTSMYLCACSPRLAGVQQETQYFGPGTRLLVL.

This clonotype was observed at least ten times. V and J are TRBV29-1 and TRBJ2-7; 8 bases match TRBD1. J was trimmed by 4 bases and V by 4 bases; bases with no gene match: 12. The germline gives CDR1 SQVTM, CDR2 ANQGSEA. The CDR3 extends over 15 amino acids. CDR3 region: CSVVQAGGVWYEQYF. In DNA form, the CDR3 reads TGCAGCGTTGTTCAGGCAGGGGGCGTTTGGTACGAGCAGTACTTC.

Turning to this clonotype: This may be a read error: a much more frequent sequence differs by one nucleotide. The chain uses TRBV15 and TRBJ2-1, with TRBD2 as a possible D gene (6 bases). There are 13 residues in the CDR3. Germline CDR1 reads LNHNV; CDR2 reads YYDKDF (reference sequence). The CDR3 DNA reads TGTGCCGCCAGCAGACTGTCGGGAGATGAGCAGTTCTTC. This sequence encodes CAASRLSGDEQFF.

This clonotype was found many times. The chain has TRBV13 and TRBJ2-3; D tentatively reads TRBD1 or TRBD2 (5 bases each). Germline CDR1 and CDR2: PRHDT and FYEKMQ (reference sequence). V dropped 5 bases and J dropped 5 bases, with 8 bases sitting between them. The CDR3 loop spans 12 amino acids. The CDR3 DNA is TGTGCCAGCAGCGCAGGGAGAGATACGCAGTATTTT. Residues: CASSAGRDTQYF.

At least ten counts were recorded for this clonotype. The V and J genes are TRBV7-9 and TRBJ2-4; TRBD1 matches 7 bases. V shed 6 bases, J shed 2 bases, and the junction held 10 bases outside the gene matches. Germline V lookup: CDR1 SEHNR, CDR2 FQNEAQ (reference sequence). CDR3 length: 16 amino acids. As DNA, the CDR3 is TGTGCCAGCAGGAGCACCGGGACAGCCACCAAAAACATTCAGTACTTC. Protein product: CASRSTGTATKNIQYF.

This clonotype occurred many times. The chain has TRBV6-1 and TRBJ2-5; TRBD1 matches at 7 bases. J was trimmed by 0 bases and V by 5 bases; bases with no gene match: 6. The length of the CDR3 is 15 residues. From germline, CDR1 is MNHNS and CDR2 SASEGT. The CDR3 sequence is CASSPDRSYQETQYF. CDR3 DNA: TGTGCCAGCAGTCCGGACAGGAGCTACCAAGAGACCCAGTACTTC.

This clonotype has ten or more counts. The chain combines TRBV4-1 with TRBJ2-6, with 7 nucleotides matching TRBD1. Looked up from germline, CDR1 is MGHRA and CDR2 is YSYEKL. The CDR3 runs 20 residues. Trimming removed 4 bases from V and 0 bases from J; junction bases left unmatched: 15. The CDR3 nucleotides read TGCGCCAGCAGCCTTTTATCATGGGGACAGCTTTTCTCTGGGGCCAACGTCCTGACTTTC. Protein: CASSLLSWGQLFSGANVLTF.

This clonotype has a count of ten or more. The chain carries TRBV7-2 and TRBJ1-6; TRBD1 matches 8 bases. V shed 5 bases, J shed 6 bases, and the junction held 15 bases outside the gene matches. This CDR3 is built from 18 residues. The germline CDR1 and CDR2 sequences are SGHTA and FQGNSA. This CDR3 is CASSERLLQGALNSPLHF. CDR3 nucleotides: TGTGCCAGCAGCGAAAGGCTATTGCAGGGGGCGCTTAATTCACCCCTCCACTTT.

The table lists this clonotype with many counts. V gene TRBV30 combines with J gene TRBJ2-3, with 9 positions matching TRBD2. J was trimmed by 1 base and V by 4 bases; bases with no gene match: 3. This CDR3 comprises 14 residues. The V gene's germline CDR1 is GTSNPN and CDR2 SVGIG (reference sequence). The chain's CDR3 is CAWTASGGTDTQYF. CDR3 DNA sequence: TGTGCCTGGACGGCTAGCGGGGGCACAGATACGCAGTATTTT.

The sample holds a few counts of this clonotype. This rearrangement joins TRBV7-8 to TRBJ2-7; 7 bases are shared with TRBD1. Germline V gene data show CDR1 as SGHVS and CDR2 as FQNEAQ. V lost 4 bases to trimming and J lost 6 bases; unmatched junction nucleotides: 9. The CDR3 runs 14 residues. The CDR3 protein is CASSSRDRPCEQYF. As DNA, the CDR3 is TGTGCCAGCAGCTCTCGGGACAGACCCTGCGAGCAGTACTTC.